The subject of this entry is one T cell receptor beta chain. Its antigen has not been determined. The record has no base qualities; no much larger clone is one base away. Using the deep immunoSEQ assay, multiplex PCR amplified TCR CDR3 regions from genomic DNA. Genomic DNA extracted from each cell subset was distributed evenly over all wells of several immunoSEQ 96-well plates, and each plate served as one replicate. For sorted subsets, each replicate PCR was loaded with around 200 ng genomic DNA, equivalent to roughly 30,000 T cell genomes. Purified libraries were quantified with a Qubit 3.0 fluorometer, sized on a Bioanalyzer 2100, and re-quantified with the KAPA Library Quantification kit. Every immunoSEQ 96-well plate was sequenced on a dedicated single-read 150-cycle Illumina NextSeq 550 flow cell. As for how the authors treated the data: Because the immunoSEQ output included only junctional sequences and no quality scores, the filtering could not be the same as the filtering used for full-length reads. Sequences were annotated with PyIR, a Python wrapper for IgBLAST v1.9, and V/J genes and CDR3 were assigned using IMGT germline references. Reads were filtered out if the reads had weak V/J assignments (E-value above 1e-6), no CDR3, stop codons, out-of-frame junctions, or ambiguous translated residues. V3J clonotypes were defined as sequences sharing an identical inferred V gene, J gene, and CDR3 amino acid sequence. Percentage overlap between repertoires was calculated by dividing the number of shared unique clonotypes by the size of the smaller repertoire. Richness of each repertoire was evaluated using RTK rarefaction, the Chao1 estimator, and Recon v2.1 estimates of unobserved clonotypes. Generation probabilities for all TCRbeta clonotypes obtained by the gDNA method from four donors were computed using OLGA. The immuneACCESS repertoire file appears here via TCRdb, limited to in-frame rearrangements. These files lack a portion of the clones; in checked studies, under half of the deficit traces to unresolved V genes, and the cause of the others is not known. D and trimming were read from the DNA, whereas the V and J calls and clone size are those reported in that table. The sample data list approximately 720,000 clones, and about 78% of these were observed just once. Jointly, the top ten make up about 1.8% of the sample.

This record belongs to a study of shared clonotypes between healthy human individuals (dated by TCRdb to the early 2020s). Background for the entire study: The cohort comprised a couple of women and three men aged 18 to 49 years. To estimate repertoire size and how much clonotype sharing occurs between individuals, the study deeply sequenced the blood TCR repertoires of about 5 healthy adults. Per donor, three plates each were used for CD4 naive and CD4 memory, two for CD8 naive, and one for CD8 memory. Between about 0.9 and 9 billion PBMCs per donor were obtained by leukapheresis. Libraries were prepared and TCR repertoires were sequenced by different laboratories using diverse techniques, in order to increase sequencing depth and limit assay-specific biases. What the study reported, not specific to this receptor: Clonotypes shared by all four sorted-subset donors showed higher generation probabilities than non-shared clonotypes. Because the study included only a small number of donors, the genetic and exposure-history diversity represented was limited. Naive subsets generally had larger estimated clonotype richness than memory subsets did. Sampling was restricted to blood, and TCR repertoires in tissues likely differ from the TCR repertoires found in blood. Pairwise subsampling indicated that sequencing depth was expected to affect the degree of clonotype sharing among donors. When several donors were compared, the shared fraction of clonotypes was about 5% for naive CD4, 3.5% to 4% for naive CD8, roughly 2.3% for memory CD4, and around 0.4% for memory CD8. Even with the large sequencing depth, rarefaction of the sorted-subset datasets indicated that sequencing was incomplete.

According to the germline V gene, CDR1 reads SNHLY and CDR2 reads FYNNEI. At the junction V is shortened by 4 bases and J by 9 bases; bases outside the gene matches: 11. The CDR3 measures 16 amino acids from cysteine to phenylalanine. Just CDR3 DNA is preserved here, 48 bases in frame from base 1. The donors were healthy, HIV-negative adults with no recently reported acute infections or vaccinations. Only Caucasian adults living in Nashville, Tennessee, USA were represented among the donors. CD4+ T cells were enriched by magnetic negative selection, after which naive cells were positively selected on CD45RA and the negative fraction was taken as the memory subset. After blood collection by leukapheresis, PBMCs were isolated using Ficoll-Histopaque density gradient centrifugation and then cryopreserved in the vapor phase of liquid nitrogen. Analytical flow cytometry was used to check the purity and quantity of each magnetically sorted T cell population. Genomic DNA was isolated from each sorted fraction and quantified by UV absorbance on a Nanodrop 2000c.

The rearrangement joined TRBV2 to TRBJ1-6; 8 bases in between match TRBD1. This TCR was recovered from a woman in her thirties in good health. Sequencing input: memory CD4+ T cells sorted from blood. The cell subset or site label for this specimen denotes: CD45RA-negative fraction. CDR3 protein: CASSAESTGAGSPLHF. The nucleotides read TGTGCCAGCAGTGCTGAATCGACAGGGGCAGGTTCACCCCTCCACTTT.